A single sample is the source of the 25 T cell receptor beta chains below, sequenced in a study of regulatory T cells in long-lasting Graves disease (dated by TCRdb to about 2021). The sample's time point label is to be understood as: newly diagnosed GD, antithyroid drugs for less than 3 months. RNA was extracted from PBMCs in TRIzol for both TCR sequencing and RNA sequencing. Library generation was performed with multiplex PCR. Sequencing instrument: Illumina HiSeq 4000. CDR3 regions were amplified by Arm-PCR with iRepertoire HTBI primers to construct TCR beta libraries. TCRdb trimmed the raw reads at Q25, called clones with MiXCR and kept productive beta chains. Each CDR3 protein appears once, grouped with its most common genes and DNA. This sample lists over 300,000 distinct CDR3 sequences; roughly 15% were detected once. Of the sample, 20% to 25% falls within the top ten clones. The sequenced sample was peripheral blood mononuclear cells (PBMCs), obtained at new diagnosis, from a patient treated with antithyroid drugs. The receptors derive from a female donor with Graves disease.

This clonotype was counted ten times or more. CDR3 amino acids: CASSEDWGTPGLTEAFF. The CDR3 DNA sequence: TGTGCCAGCAGCGAAGACTGGGGGACTCCCGGCCTCACTGAAGCTTTCTTT. The V call is TRBV9, the J call TRBJ1-1, with D perhaps TRBD1 (5 bases). CDR1 is SGDLS, CDR2 YYNGEE, per germline. Trimming pared 3 bases from V and 4 bases from J, leaving 22 bases between. The CDR3 sequence is 17 residues long.

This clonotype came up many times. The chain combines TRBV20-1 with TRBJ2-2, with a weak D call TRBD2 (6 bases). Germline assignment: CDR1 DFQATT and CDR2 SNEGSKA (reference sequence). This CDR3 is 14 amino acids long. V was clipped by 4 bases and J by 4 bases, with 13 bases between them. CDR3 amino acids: CSATPRGTTGELFF. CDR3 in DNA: TGCAGTGCTACCCCTCGCGGGACCACCGGGGAGCTGTTTTTT.

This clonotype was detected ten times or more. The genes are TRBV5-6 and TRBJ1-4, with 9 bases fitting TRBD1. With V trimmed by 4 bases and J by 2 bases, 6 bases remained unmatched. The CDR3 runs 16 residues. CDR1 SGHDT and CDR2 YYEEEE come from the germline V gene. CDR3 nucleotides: TGTGCCAGCAGCCCTGCAGGGACAGGGACTAATGAAAAACTGTTTTTT. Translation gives CASSPAGTGTNEKLFF.

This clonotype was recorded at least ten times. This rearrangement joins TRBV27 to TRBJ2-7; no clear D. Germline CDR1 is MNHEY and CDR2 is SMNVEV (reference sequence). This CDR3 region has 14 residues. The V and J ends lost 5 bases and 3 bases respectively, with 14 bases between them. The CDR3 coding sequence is TGTGCCAGCAGTCCCTCGGACCGATACTACGAGCAGTACTTC. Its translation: CASSPSDRYYEQYF.

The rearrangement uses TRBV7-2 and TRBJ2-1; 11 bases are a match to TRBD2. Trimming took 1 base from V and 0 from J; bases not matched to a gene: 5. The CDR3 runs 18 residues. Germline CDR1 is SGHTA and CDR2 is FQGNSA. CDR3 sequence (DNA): TGTGCCAGCAGCTTAGTCTTAGCGGGAGGGCGCTCCTACAATGAGCAGTTCTTC. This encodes CASSLVLAGGRSYNEQFF.

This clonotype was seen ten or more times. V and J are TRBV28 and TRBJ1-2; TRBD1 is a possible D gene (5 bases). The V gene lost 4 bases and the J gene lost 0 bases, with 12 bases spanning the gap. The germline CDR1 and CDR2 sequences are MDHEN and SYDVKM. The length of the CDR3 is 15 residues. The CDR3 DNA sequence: TGTGCCAGCAGTTGGACACAAAGTACTAACTATGGCTACACCTTC. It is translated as CASSWTQSTNYGYTF.

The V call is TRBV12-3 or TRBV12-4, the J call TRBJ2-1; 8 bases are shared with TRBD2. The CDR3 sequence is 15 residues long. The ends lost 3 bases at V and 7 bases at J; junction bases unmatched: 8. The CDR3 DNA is TGTGCCAGCAGTTTCGTTAGCGGGATTAGGAATGAGCAGTTCTTC. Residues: CASSFVSGIRNEQFF.

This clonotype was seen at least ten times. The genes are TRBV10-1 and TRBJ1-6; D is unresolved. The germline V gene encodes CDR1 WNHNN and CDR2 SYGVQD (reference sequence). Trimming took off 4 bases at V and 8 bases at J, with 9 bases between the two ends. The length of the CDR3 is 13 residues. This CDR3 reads CASSAAPYSPLHF. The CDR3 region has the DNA TGCGCCAGCAGTGCGGCACCTTATTCACCCCTCCACTTT.

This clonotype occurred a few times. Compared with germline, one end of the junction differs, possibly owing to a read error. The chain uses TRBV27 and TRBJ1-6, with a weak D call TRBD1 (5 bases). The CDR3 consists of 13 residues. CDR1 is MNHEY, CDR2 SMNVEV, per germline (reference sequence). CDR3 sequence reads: CASSYGGGSPPHF. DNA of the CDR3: TGTGCCAGCAGTTACGGGGGTGGTTCACCCCCCCACTTT.

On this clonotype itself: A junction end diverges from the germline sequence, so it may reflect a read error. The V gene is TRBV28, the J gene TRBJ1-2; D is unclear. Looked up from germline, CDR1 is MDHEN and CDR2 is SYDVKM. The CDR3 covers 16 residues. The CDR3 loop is CASSLSGDPLAYGYAF. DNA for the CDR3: TGTGCCAGCAGTTTAAGTGGGGATCCACTAGCCTATGGCTACGCCTTC.

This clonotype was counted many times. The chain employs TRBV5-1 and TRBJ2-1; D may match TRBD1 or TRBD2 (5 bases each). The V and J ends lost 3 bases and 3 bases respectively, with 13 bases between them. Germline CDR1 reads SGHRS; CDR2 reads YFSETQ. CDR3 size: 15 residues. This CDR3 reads CASSYLGEIYNEQFF. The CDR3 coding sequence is TGCGCCAGCAGCTATTTAGGGGAGATCTACAATGAGCAGTTCTTC.

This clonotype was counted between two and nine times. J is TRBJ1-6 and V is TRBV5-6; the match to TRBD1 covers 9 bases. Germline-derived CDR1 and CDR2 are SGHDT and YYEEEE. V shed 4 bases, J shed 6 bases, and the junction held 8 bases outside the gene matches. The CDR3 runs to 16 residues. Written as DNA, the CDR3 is TGTGCCAGCAGCATTGACAGGGGGAGTCGTAATTCACCCCTCCACTTT. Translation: CASSIDRGSRNSPLHF.

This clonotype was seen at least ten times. The CDR3 spells CSARVGEEPSTDTQYF. DNA of the CDR3: TGCAGTGCTAGAGTCGGAGAGGAGCCCAGCACAGATACGCAGTATTTT. This sequence joins TRBV20-1 and TRBJ2-3; the D is unclear. The germline V gene encodes CDR1 DFQATT and CDR2 SNEGSKA (reference sequence). The germline V and J ends were trimmed by 1 base and 0 bases, with 14 bases remaining between them. CDR3 length: 16 residues.

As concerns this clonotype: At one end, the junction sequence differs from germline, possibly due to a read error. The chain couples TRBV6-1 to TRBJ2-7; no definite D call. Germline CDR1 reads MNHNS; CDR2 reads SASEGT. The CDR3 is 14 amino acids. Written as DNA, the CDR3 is TGTGCCAGCAGTGAACCTCCTGAGGTTTTCTGTCCGTGCTTC. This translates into CASSEPPEVFCPCF.

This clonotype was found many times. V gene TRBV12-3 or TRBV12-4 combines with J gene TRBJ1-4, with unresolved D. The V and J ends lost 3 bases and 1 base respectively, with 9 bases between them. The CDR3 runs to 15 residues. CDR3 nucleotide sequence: TGTGCCAGCAGTTTCGGACTCGGAACTAATGAAAAACTGTTTTTT. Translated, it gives CASSFGLGTNEKLFF.

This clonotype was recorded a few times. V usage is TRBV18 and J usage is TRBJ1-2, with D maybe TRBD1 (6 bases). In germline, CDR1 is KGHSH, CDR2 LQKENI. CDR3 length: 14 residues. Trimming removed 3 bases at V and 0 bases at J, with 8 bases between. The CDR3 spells CASSPGTSNYGYTF. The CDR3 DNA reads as TGTGCCAGCTCACCCGGGACATCTAACTATGGCTACACCTTC.

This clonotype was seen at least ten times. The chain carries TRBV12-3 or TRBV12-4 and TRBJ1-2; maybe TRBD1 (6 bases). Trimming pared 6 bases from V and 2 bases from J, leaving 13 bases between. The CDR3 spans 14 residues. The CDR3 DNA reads TGTGCCAGCAGGCCCCTCGGGGGCAACTATGGCTACACCTTC. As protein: CASRPLGGNYGYTF.

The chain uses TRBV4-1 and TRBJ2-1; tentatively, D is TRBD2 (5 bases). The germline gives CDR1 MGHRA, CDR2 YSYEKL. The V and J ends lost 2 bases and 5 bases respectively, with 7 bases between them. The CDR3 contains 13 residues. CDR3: CASSQIGDNEQFF. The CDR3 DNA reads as TGCGCCAGCAGCCAAATCGGGGACAATGAGCAGTTCTTC.

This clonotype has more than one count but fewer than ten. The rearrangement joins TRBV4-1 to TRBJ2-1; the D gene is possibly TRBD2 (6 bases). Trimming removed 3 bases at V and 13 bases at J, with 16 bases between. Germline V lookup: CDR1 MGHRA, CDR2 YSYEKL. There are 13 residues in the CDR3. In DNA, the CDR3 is TGCGCCAGCAGCCACGGGCAGGTAGCGGATCAGTTCTTC. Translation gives CASSHGQVADQFF.

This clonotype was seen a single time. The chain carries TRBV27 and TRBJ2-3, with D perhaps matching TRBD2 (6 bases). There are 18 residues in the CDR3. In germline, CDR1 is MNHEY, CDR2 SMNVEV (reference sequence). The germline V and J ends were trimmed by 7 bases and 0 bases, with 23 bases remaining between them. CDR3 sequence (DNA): TGTGCCAGCAATAGGGTGGCGGGGACCGGCGTTAGCACAGATACGCAGTATTTT. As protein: CASNRVAGTGVSTDTQYF.

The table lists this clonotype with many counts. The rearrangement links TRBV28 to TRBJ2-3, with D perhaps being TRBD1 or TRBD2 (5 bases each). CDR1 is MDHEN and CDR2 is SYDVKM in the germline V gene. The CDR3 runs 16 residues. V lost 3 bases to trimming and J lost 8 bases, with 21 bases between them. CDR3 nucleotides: TGTGCCAGCAGTTTCCTCACCCGGGGCCGCCGGGGTACGCAGTATTTT. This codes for CASSFLTRGRRGTQYF.

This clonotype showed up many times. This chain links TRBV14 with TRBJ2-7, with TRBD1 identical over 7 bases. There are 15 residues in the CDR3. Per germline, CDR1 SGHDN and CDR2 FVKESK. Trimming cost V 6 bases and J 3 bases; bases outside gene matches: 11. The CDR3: CASSRTDRPRYEQYF. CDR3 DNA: TGTGCCAGCAGTCGCACGGACAGGCCTCGCTACGAGCAGTACTTC.

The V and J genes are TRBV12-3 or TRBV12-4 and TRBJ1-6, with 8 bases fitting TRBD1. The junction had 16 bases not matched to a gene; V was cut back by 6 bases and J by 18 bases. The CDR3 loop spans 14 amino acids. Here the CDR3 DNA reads TGTGCCAGCAGCCCGGGACAGGCCAATTCACCTCGCCACTTT. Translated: CASSPGQANSPRHF.

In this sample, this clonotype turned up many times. For the CDR3, the DNA is TGTGCCAGCAGCCCTCGGGGGGCGCGTGGGAGCACTGAAGCTTTCTTT. This encodes CASSPRGARGSTEAFF. The genes are TRBV7-2 and TRBJ1-1; D is perhaps TRBD1 (6 bases). The CDR3 consists of 16 residues. Trimming removed 5 bases at V and 4 bases at J, with 20 bases between. Germline lookup yields CDR1 SGHTA and CDR2 FQGNSA.

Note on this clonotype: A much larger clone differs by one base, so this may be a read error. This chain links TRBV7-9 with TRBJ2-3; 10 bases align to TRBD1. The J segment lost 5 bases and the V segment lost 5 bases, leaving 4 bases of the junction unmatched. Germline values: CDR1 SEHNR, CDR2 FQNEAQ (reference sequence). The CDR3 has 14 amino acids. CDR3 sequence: CASSPDRGRDTQYF. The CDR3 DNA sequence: TGTGCCAGCAGCCCGGACAGGGGGAGAGATACGCAGTATTTT.